Listed below are T cell receptor beta chains from one sample, sequenced in a study of cytomegalovirus exposure and HLA in healthy donors. Sequenced by immunoSEQ multiplex PCR; TCRdb stores in-frame clones only, minus some. The sample includes about 120,000 clones, around 85% seen only once; the top ten take less than 2.5%. Material: PBMCs. These receptors originate from a man between 25 and 39 years old in good health and CMV-seronegative. Both conserved end residues are part of each CDR3. The D gene is left open where the match is weak. Clone size is stated in some rows and not others, as once, few, many or a class when expanded.

v_gene	abundance	j_gene	d_gene	CDR3nt	CDR3aa
TRBV5-1	.	TRBJ2-3	.	TGCGCCAGCAGCTTGGACGGGAATTCAGATACGCAGTATTTT	CASSLDGNSDTQYF
TRBV9	.	TRBJ1-2	.	TGTGCCAGCAGCCCTACGCAGGATAACTATGGCTACACCTTC	CASSPTQDNYGYTF
TRBV5-4	.	TRBJ2-6	TRBD1	TGTGCCAGCAGCTTGCCCGGGACAGGGTCCTCTGGGGCCAACGGCCTGACTTTC	CASSLPGTGSSGANGLTF
TRBV28	.	TRBJ1-6	TRBD1	TGTGCCAGCAGTTTCCCAGGGGGCGGTAATTCACCCCTCCACTTT	CASSFPGGGNSPLHF
TRBV6-1	.	TRBJ2-7	.	TGTGCCAGCAGTGAGGGCCGAGCAGCCTCCTACGAGCAGTACTTC	CASSEGRAASYEQYF
TRBV7-2	few	TRBJ1-5	TRBD1	TGTGCCAGCAGCTCACCGGGACAGGGCAATCAGCCCCAGCATTTT	CASSSPGQGNQPQHF
TRBV7-9	.	TRBJ2-1	TRBD2	TGTGCCAGCAGCTTAGCGGCGGGGGGGCCGGCCAATGAGCAGTTCTTC	CASSLAAGGPANEQFF
TRBV10-1	.	TRBJ1-1	TRBD1	TGCGCCAGCAGCCGTCGACAGGGGGATACTGAAGCTTTCTTT	CASSRRQGDTEAFF
TRBV18	.	TRBJ2-1	.	TGTGCCAGCTCACGAGGGATAAGCTCCTACAATGAGCAGTTCTTC	CASSRGISSYNEQFF
TRBV7-8	.	TRBJ1-4	TRBD1	TGTGCCAGCAGCTACACCGGGACAGGGGCCACAACTAATGAAAAACTGTTTTTT	CASSYTGTGATTNEKLFF
TRBV19	.	TRBJ1-5	TRBD1	TGTGCCAGTAGTCTTAGAGGACAGGGCAATCAGCCCCAGCATTTT	CASSLRGQGNQPQHF
TRBV9	few	TRBJ2-3	TRBD2	TGTGCCAGCAGCGTAGCAGCAGCGGGGGCCACAGATACGCAGTATTTT	CASSVAAAGATDTQYF
TRBV5-1	.	TRBJ2-5	TRBD2	TGCGCCAGCGGGACTAGCGGGGGGCAAGAGACCCAGTACTTC	CASGTSGGQETQYF
TRBV18	few	TRBJ2-2	.	TGTGCCAGCTCGCGATACAGGGACACCGGGGAGCTGTTTTTT	CASSRYRDTGELFF
TRBV6-7	few	TRBJ1-3	.	TGTGCCAGCATCGCTACAGGGTGCCCCTGCTCTGGAAACACCATATATTTT	CASIATGCPCSGNTIYF
TRBV9	few	TRBJ1-5	TRBD1	TGTGCCAGCAACCCAGGGGGCTTGCGGGATCAGCCCCAGCATTTT	CASNPGGLRDQPQHF
TRBV6-4	.	TRBJ2-1	TRBD2	TGTGCCAGCAGTGAGCGGGGGGATGGCTACAATGAGCAGTTCTTC	CASSERGDGYNEQFF
TRBV9	.	TRBJ1-1	.	TGTGCCAGCAGCGGAAGGACAGAAGGCACTGAAGCTTTCTTT	CASSGRTEGTEAFF
TRBV11-2	.	TRBJ2-3	TRBD2	TGTGCCAGCAGCTTAGATCGGGTAGCGGGGCACTTGGCAGATACGCAGTATTTT	CASSLDRVAGHLADTQYF
TRBV2	.	TRBJ1-6	.	TGTGCCAGCAGTGGGAGGGGTTTGGGATCACCCCTCCACTTT	CASSGRGLGSPLHF
TRBV10-2	few	TRBJ2-7	TRBD2	TGCGCCAGCAGCCCCGAGCGGGGGCGCTACGAGCAGTACTTC	CASSPERGRYEQYF
TRBV5-4	.	TRBJ1-6	TRBD1	TGTGCCAGCAGCTCAGGACAGGGCCACAATTCACCCCTCCACTTT	CASSSGQGHNSPLHF
TRBV11-2	.	TRBJ1-2	.	TGTGTCAGCAGCTTAGATGGGCAGGGGAACTATGGCTACACCTTC	CVSSLDGQGNYGYTF
TRBV10-3	.	TRBJ1-1	.	TGTGCCATCAGTGGACAGAACACTGAAGCTTTCTTT	CAISGQNTEAFF
TRBV14	.	TRBJ2-1	TRBD2	TGTGCCAGCAGCCAACCTAGCGGGGGGACCTACAATGAGCAGTTCTTC	CASSQPSGGTYNEQFF
TRBV11-2	.	TRBJ1-5	TRBD1	TGTGCCAGCAGCTCGACAGGGTTGCGCAATCAGCCCCAGCATTTT	CASSSTGLRNQPQHF
TRBV29-1	.	TRBJ1-3	.	TGCAGCGTTGAATCTGAGGGCCGAAACACCATATATTTT	CSVESEGRNTIYF
TRBV4-1	.	TRBJ2-1	TRBD2	TGCGCCAGCAGCCAAGTAGTAGCGGGGGGGCCCGGTGAGCAGTTCTTC	CASSQVVAGGPGEQFF
TRBV6-5	.	TRBJ2-3	TRBD2	TGTGCCAGCAGTTACTCCAGCGGGGGCACAGATACGCAGTATTTT	CASSYSSGGTDTQYF
TRBV5-6	.	TRBJ1-2	TRBD1	TGTGCCAGCAGCTTGGCAGGGGGCGGCTACACCTTC	CASSLAGGGYTF
TRBV5-1	.	TRBJ2-3	TRBD1	TGCGCCAGCAGCTTGCGATTGACAGGGTACGGAACAGATACGCAGTATTTT	CASSLRLTGYGTDTQYF
TRBV9	.	TRBJ2-1	TRBD2	TGTGCCAGCAGCGTAATAGCGGGGGGGAATGAGCAGTTCTTC	CASSVIAGGNEQFF
TRBV15	once	TRBJ2-1	.	TGTGCCACCAGCAGAGATGAGACAGTAGGTGCGGATGAGCAGTTCTTC	CATSRDETVGADEQFF
TRBV20-1	.	TRBJ2-1	.	TGCAGTGCCCCGGGGGATCATGAGCAGTTCTTC	CSAPGDHEQFF
TRBV6-5	.	TRBJ1-2	.	TGTGCCAGCAGCCTCCCGGGTCCTGATGGCTACACCTTC	CASSLPGPDGYTF
TRBV9	.	TRBJ2-5	TRBD2	TGTGCCAGCAGCCTCGCCGCTAGCGGGGGGCAAGAGACCCAGTACTTC	CASSLAASGGQETQYF
TRBV14	.	TRBJ1-1	.	TGTGCCAGCAGCCAAAACAGGAACACTGAAGCTTTCTTT	CASSQNRNTEAFF
TRBV4-3	.	TRBJ2-1	TRBD2	TGCGCCAGCAGCCACCTCCTCCGGACTAGCGGGTCCCGGGCAGATAATGAGCAGTTCTTC	CASSHLLRTSGSRADNEQFF
TRBV5-1	once	TRBJ1-3	.	TGCGCCAGCAGACTGGGGCCACAGGGAGATGGAAACACCATATATTTT	CASRLGPQGDGNTIYF
TRBV13	.	TRBJ1-2	.	TGTGCCAGCAGCTTAGTAACGTCCCCCCGAGATCCGCTTTATGGCTACACCTTC	CASSLVTSPRDPLYGYTF
TRBV15	.	TRBJ2-1	TRBD1	TGTGCCACAGGACAGGGGAACTCCTACAATGAGCAGTTCTTC	CATGQGNSYNEQFF
TRBV7-9	few	TRBJ2-6	.	TGTGCCAGCAGCTTAGCCGTCGGCGGGACCGGGGCCAACGGCCTGACTTTC	CASSLAVGGTGANGLTF
TRBV6-6	.	TRBJ2-7	TRBD1	TGTGCCAGCAGTCTCCCGGGACAGTCCTACGAGCAGTACTTC	CASSLPGQSYEQYF
TRBV7-9	.	TRBJ1-2	.	TGTGCCAGCAGCTTGCAGGGGCAGGTTGGCTACACCTTC	CASSLQGQVGYTF
TRBV5-4	.	TRBJ2-7	.	TGTGCCAGCAGCGTAGGAAGTTCTGGGCCCTACGAGCAGTACTTC	CASSVGSSGPYEQYF
TRBV14	once	TRBJ2-7	TRBD2	TGTGCCAGCAGCCGGAGCGGGGGGGACTCCTACGAGCAGTACTTC	CASSRSGGDSYEQYF